This T cell receptor (beta chain) derives from a study of T cells in Graves' hyperthyroidism and ophthalmopathy. Clinicians diagnosed patients from clinical symptoms, serum thyroxine and TRAb, thyroid ultrasound and orbital computed tomography. Study findings and constraints: Most thyroid-expanded clonotypes above 0.001 were also found in blood. For ophthalmopathy, model prediction preceded onset by a median approximately 6 months.

A word on this clonotype: Its antigen is undetermined.

Template material for amplifying TCR beta CDR3 regions consisted of RNA transcripts. The HTBI primer set drove a first-round RT-PCR of the TCR CDR3. TCRdb re-analysed the multiplex PCR reads in MiXCR, keeping a single row per CDR3 protein. The sample consists of approximately 360,000 distinct CDR3 sequences, 20% to 25% of them appearing once. This CDR3 contains 13 residues. V dropped 8 bases and J dropped 2 bases, with 14 bases sitting between them. CDR1 is SQVTM and CDR2 is ANQGSEA in the germline V gene. This receptor was identified in a man in his forties or fifties with Graves' hyperthyroidism. Material: blood. This chain connects TRBV29-1 to TRBJ2-3; D is uncertain. This chain's CDR3 is CSTLGPNTDTQYF. CDR3 DNA sequence: TGCAGCACCCTCGGACCGAACACAGATACGCAGTATTTT.